This T cell receptor (beta chain) is from a study of cytomegalovirus exposure and HLA in healthy donors. Study conclusions and caveats: The authors later found HLA-associated TCR beta chains more clonally expanded than equally common others. The classifier was said to identify cytomegalovirus status with high specificity and sensitivity. Rates of TCR association differed by HLA locus in a later analysis, with DRB1 highest and HLA-C lowest.

Concerning this clone: The antigen remains undetermined.

The PCR made use of 60 Vbeta and 13 Jbeta primers. Methods used by the authors: A later analysis tallied 80 million to 100 million unique TCR beta chains, about 9.9 million of them shared. Measured with immunoSEQ multiplex PCR; TCRdb has only the in-frame clones, and not every one. That table furnishes V, J and clone size, whereas the DNA furnished D and trimming. Seen here are under 200,000 clones, roughly 71% observed once, and the top ten hold about 7.4%. V lost 2 bases and J lost 2, with 4 bases in between. The CDR3 is 13 amino acids. Per germline, CDR1 SEHNR and CDR2 FQNEAQ (reference sequence). The chain recombines TRBV7-9 with TRBJ1-5, with D unclear. The clonotype comes from a male donor in good health and CMV-seropositive. Sequencing was done on a sample of PBMCs. The CDR3 bases are TGTGCCAGCAGCTTACAGGGCAATCAGCCCCAGCATTTT. Protein sequence: CASSLQGNQPQHF.